These T cell receptor beta chains were read from a single sample in a study of human T cells and chemical hapten exposure. TCRdb passed the RACE reads through MiXCR, listing each CDR3 protein once. This table holds approximately 91,000 distinct CDR3 sequences, more than 9% found once. The sample in question was whole blood, obtained in connection with sensitization to the hapten diphenylcyclopropenone (DPC). The receptor set was obtained from a young man with alopecia areata. Some clones in this sample may be carry-over from other donors' samples. Both conserved end residues are part of each CDR3. The order of the fields is clone size, D gene, J gene, V gene, CDR3 DNA, CDR3 protein. D genes are given only for firm matches. Clone sizes are given selectively: once, few, many, or a class where the clone is expanded.

abundance: few
d_gene: -
j_gene: TRBJ2-3
v_gene: TRBV28
CDR3nt: TGTGCCAGCATGACGTCACGAGCGCAGTATTTT
CDR3aa: CASMTSRAQYF

abundance: -
d_gene: -
j_gene: TRBJ1-6
v_gene: TRBV20-1
CDR3nt: TGCAGTGCGTTGGAGAACAGGGCTGATTCACCCCTCCACTTT
CDR3aa: CSALENRADSPLHF

abundance: many
d_gene: -
j_gene: TRBJ2-2
v_gene: TRBV11-2
CDR3nt: TGTGCCAGCAGCTTAACGGTCGGGGAGCTGTTTTTT
CDR3aa: CASSLTVGELFF

abundance: -
d_gene: -
j_gene: TRBJ2-2
v_gene: TRBV2
CDR3nt: TGTGCCAGCATTGGGCAGTTCACCGGGGAGCTGTTTTTT
CDR3aa: CASIGQFTGELFF

abundance: many
d_gene: -
j_gene: TRBJ2-2
v_gene: TRBV9
CDR3nt: TGTGCCAGCAGCCCCCACACCGGGGAGCTGTTTTTT
CDR3aa: CASSPHTGELFF

abundance: many
d_gene: TRBD1
j_gene: TRBJ1-2
v_gene: TRBV7-9
CDR3nt: TGTGCCAGCAGCTACTCCTTCGGGACAGGGGTGAGCGGCTACACCTTC
CDR3aa: CASSYSFGTGVSGYTF

abundance: -
d_gene: TRBD2
j_gene: TRBJ2-5
v_gene: TRBV12-3/TRBV12-4
CDR3nt: TGTGCCAGCAGTTTAGCCGATAGCGGGGGGGCACAGACCCAGTACTTC
CDR3aa: CASSLADSGGAQTQYF

abundance: -
d_gene: -
j_gene: TRBJ1-1
v_gene: TRBV20-1
CDR3nt: TGCAGTGCTATCCGCCAGGACACTGAAGCTTTCTTT
CDR3aa: CSAIRQDTEAFF

abundance: -
d_gene: -
j_gene: TRBJ2-3
v_gene: TRBV13
CDR3nt: TGTGCCAGCAGCTTATTGGGGGAGGAATACACAGATACGCAGTATTTT
CDR3aa: CASSLLGEEYTDTQYF

abundance: -
d_gene: -
j_gene: TRBJ1-3
v_gene: TRBV19
CDR3nt: TGTGCCAGTAGTACGACAGGAGTATCTGGAAACACCATATATTTT
CDR3aa: CASSTTGVSGNTIYF

abundance: -
d_gene: -
j_gene: TRBJ1-4
v_gene: TRBV7-6
CDR3nt: TGTGCCAGCAGCCCCGGGACGCAAAAACTGTTTTTT
CDR3aa: CASSPGTQKLFF

abundance: -
d_gene: TRBD1
j_gene: TRBJ1-6
v_gene: TRBV4-1
CDR3nt: TGCGCCAGCGCACCAGGGGGATTCAATTCACCCCTCCACTTT
CDR3aa: CASAPGGFNSPLHF

abundance: few
d_gene: TRBD1
j_gene: TRBJ2-5
v_gene: TRBV12-3/TRBV12-4
CDR3nt: TGTGCCAGCAGTTTAGGTCCCGATCTGACAGGGGGCGGAGAGACCCAGTACTTC
CDR3aa: CASSLGPDLTGGGETQYF

abundance: few
d_gene: TRBD1
j_gene: TRBJ2-6
v_gene: TRBV27
CDR3nt: TGTGCCAGCACGATGGGGGACAGATTCTTATCTGGGGCCAACGTCCTGACTTTC
CDR3aa: CASTMGDRFLSGANVLTF

abundance: -
d_gene: TRBD2
j_gene: TRBJ2-7
v_gene: TRBV7-2
CDR3nt: TGTGCCAGCAGCTCCCGAGCGGGGGGGAGCTCCTACGAGCAGTACTTC
CDR3aa: CASSSRAGGSSYEQYF

abundance: many
d_gene: -
j_gene: TRBJ1-1
v_gene: TRBV7-9
CDR3nt: TGTGCCAGCAGTCAAGTGATTGAAGCTTTCTTT
CDR3aa: CASSQVIEAFF

abundance: many
d_gene: -
j_gene: TRBJ1-4
v_gene: TRBV4-3
CDR3nt: TGCGCCAGCAGCCAAGATTATGGCGGTAATGAAAAACTGTTTTTT
CDR3aa: CASSQDYGGNEKLFF

abundance: many
d_gene: TRBD2
j_gene: TRBJ2-2
v_gene: TRBV7-6
CDR3nt: TGTGCCAGCAGCCCCGGACTAGCGGGGGGGCGGATCACCGGGGAGCTGTTTTTT
CDR3aa: CASSPGLAGGRITGELFF

abundance: many
d_gene: TRBD1
j_gene: TRBJ1-6
v_gene: TRBV19
CDR3nt: TGTGCCAGCGGGACAGGGGGAAATTCACCCCTCCACTTT
CDR3aa: CASGTGGNSPLHF

abundance: many
d_gene: -
j_gene: TRBJ1-5
v_gene: TRBV6-2/TRBV6-3
CDR3nt: TGTGCCAGCAGTTACTCGGTTATCAAGAAGTATCAGCCCCAGCATTTT
CDR3aa: CASSYSVIKKYQPQHF

abundance: many
d_gene: -
j_gene: TRBJ1-5
v_gene: TRBV6-2/TRBV6-3
CDR3nt: TGTGCCAGCAGATACTACAATCAGCCCCAGCATTTT
CDR3aa: CASRYYNQPQHF

abundance: -
d_gene: -
j_gene: TRBJ2-5
v_gene: TRBV7-3
CDR3nt: TGTGCCAGCAGCTTAACGCGGGACGGAGAGACCCAGTACTTC
CDR3aa: CASSLTRDGETQYF

abundance: many
d_gene: -
j_gene: TRBJ1-4
v_gene: TRBV5-1
CDR3nt: TGCGCCAGCAGCTTGGGTCAGATTAATGAAAAACTGTTTTTT
CDR3aa: CASSLGQINEKLFF

abundance: -
d_gene: -
j_gene: TRBJ2-7
v_gene: TRBV6-2/TRBV6-3
CDR3nt: TGTGCCAGCAGTTACTCCCCCGGAGCCTACGAGCAGTACTTC
CDR3aa: CASSYSPGAYEQYF

abundance: -
d_gene: TRBD1
j_gene: TRBJ2-5
v_gene: TRBV6-6
CDR3nt: TGTGCCAGCAGTTACTCCGGCCGGGACAGGGAGGAGAAGACCCAGTACTTC
CDR3aa: CASSYSGRDREEKTQYF

abundance: many
d_gene: -
j_gene: TRBJ1-2
v_gene: TRBV6-2/TRBV6-3
CDR3nt: TGTGCCAGCATCGCCGCAGGGAACTATGGCTACACCTTC
CDR3aa: CASIAAGNYGYTF